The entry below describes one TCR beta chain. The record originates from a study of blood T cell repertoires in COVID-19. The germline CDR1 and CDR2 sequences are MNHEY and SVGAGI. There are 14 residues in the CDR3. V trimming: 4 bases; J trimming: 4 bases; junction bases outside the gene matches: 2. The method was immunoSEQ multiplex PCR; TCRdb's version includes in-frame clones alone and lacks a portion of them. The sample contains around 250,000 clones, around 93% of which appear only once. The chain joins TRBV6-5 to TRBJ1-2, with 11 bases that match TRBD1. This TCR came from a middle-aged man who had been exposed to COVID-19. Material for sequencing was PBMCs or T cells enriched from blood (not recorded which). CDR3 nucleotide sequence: TGTGCCAGCAGTTGGGGGACAGGGGGCTATGGCTACACCTTC. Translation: CASSWGTGGYGYTF.